A selection of T cell receptor beta chains follows, all from one sample in a study of blood T cell repertoires in COVID-19. Repertoires were generated with immunoSEQ multiplex PCR, while TCRdb's copy carries only in-frame clones and drops some. The table lists approximately 90,000 clones, 80% to 90% of them singletons. Specimen: peripheral blood. These receptors all stem from a man aged 60 to 75 with acute or convalescent COVID-19. Each CDR3 is given with its conserved first and last residue. Each record gives: D gene, V gene, clone size, J gene, CDR3 protein, CDR3 DNA. The D gene is left open where the match is weak. Where a row states a size, it is once, few, many or the class of an expanded clone; other rows omit it.

>NA|TRBV28|few|TRBJ1-1
CASSLYVPGSAEAFF
TGTGCCAGCAGTTTATACGTCCCGGGATCGGCTGAAGCTTTCTTT
>NA|TRBV6-2/TRBV6-3|NA|TRBJ2-2
CASSYSYSGNTGELFF
TGTGCCAGCAGTTACTCCTACAGCGGGAACACCGGGGAGCTGTTTTTT
>TRBD2|TRBV5-1|NA|TRBJ2-2
CASSLGTSGANTGELFF
TGCGCCAGCAGCCTCGGGACTAGCGGGGCGAACACCGGGGAGCTGTTTTTT
>NA|TRBV18|NA|TRBJ1-1
CASSGQMNTEAFF
TGTGCCAGCTCAGGACAGATGAACACTGAAGCTTTCTTT
>TRBD2|TRBV5-1|NA|TRBJ2-3
CASSLIAGMSDTQYF
TGCGCCAGCAGCTTAATAGCGGGGATGTCAGATACGCAGTATTTT
>NA|TRBV10-3|NA|TRBJ2-5
CAISEVGDQETQYF
TGTGCCATCAGTGAGGTCGGGGACCAAGAGACCCAGTACTTC
>TRBD1|TRBV2|NA|TRBJ1-3
CASSRRGPGTGNTIYF
TGTGCCAGCAGTCGCAGGGGGCCAGGGACTGGAAACACCATATATTTT
>NA|TRBV7-9|once|TRBJ2-3
CASSIERTGRADTQYF
TGTGCCAGCAGCATAGAACGGACGGGAAGGGCAGATACGCAGTATTTT
>NA|TRBV25-1|NA|TRBJ2-1
CASSWDIGNEQFF
TGTGCCAGCAGTTGGGACATTGGGAATGAGCAGTTCTTC
>NA|TRBV24-1|NA|TRBJ2-5
CATSDFGSFRTQYF
TGTGCCACCAGTGATTTCGGGAGCTTCAGGACCCAGTACTTC
>NA|TRBV19|NA|TRBJ2-3
CASKGGWADTQYF
TGTGCCAGCAAGGGGGGGTGGGCAGATACGCAGTATTTT
>TRBD1|TRBV5-1|NA|TRBJ2-3
CASSPLDRGGSDTQYF
TGCGCCAGCAGCCCCTTAGACAGGGGAGGATCAGATACGCAGTATTTT
>NA|TRBV2|NA|TRBJ2-5
CASSPAKAGLQETQYF
TGTGCCAGCAGCCCCGCAAAAGCGGGCCTACAAGAGACCCAGTACTTC
>NA|TRBV6-2/TRBV6-3|few|TRBJ2-5
CASSSGTTTQYF
TGTGCCAGCAGTTCAGGGACAACGACCCAGTACTTC
>NA|TRBV2|NA|TRBJ2-5
CASTNPPGAGYF
TGTGCCAGCACAAATCCACCTGGAGCTGGGTACTTC
>NA|TRBV4-1|many|TRBJ1-2
CASSQAGLLGIYTF
TGCGCCAGCAGCCAAGCGGGGTTGTTAGGGATCTACACCTTC
>NA|TRBV4-1|NA|TRBJ1-6
CASSQEGNVGVGSPLHF
TGCGCCAGCAGCCAAGAGGGGAACGTGGGAGTTGGTTCACCCCTCCACTTT
>NA|TRBV4-3|NA|TRBJ1-3
CASSQDLSLQGPGNTIYF
TGCGCCAGCAGCCAAGATTTATCTTTGCAGGGGCCAGGAAACACCATATATTTT
>NA|TRBV2|NA|TRBJ1-1
CASRPSRNTEAFF
TGTGCCAGCAGACCCTCCAGGAACACTGAAGCTTTCTTT
>NA|TRBV7-8|NA|TRBJ2-2
CASSLGLTTNTGELFF
TGTGCCAGCAGCTTAGGATTGACAACGAACACCGGGGAGCTGTTTTTT
>NA|TRBV7-9|NA|TRBJ1-5
CASSWGRRDQPQHF
TGTGCCAGCAGCTGGGGCAGAAGAGATCAGCCCCAGCATTTT
>NA|TRBV30|NA|TRBJ1-6
CAWSVGNYNSPLHF
TGTGCCTGGAGTGTTGGCAACTATAATTCACCCCTCCACTTT
>TRBD2|TRBV11-2|NA|TRBJ2-1
CASSLGQRGAPYNEQFF
TGTGCCAGCAGCTTAGGGCAGCGGGGGGCCCCCTACAATGAGCAGTTCTTC
>TRBD2|TRBV3-1/TRBV3-2|NA|TRBJ2-3
CASSSLTSGPSDTQYF
TGTGCCAGCAGCTCTTTGACTAGCGGTCCATCAGATACGCAGTATTTT
>TRBD1|TRBV2|few|TRBJ2-1
CASGQGTTYNEQFF
TGTGCCAGCGGACAGGGGACCACCTACAATGAGCAGTTCTTC
>TRBD2|TRBV7-2|NA|TRBJ2-3
CASGLAGGPGTDTQYF
TGTGCCAGCGGACTAGCGGGGGGGCCGGGCACAGATACGCAGTATTTT
>NA|TRBV2|NA|TRBJ2-3
CASATGSDTQYF
TGTGCCAGCGCTACAGGGTCAGATACGCAGTATTTT
>TRBD1|TRBV15|NA|TRBJ1-1
CATRNRQGPGTEAFF
TGTGCCACCAGAAACCGACAGGGCCCAGGAACTGAAGCTTTCTTT
>NA|TRBV2|NA|TRBJ1-1
CASSEETNTEAFF
TGTGCCAGCAGTGAGGAGACGAACACTGAAGCTTTCTTT